These 11 T cell receptor beta chains share one sample of origin, sequenced in a study of CD8+CD57+ T cells in acquired aplastic anemia. CDR3 and TCR beta VDJ profiling relied on a genomic DNA template. Each CDR3 protein gets one entry after TCRdb re-called the reads with MiXCR. The sample has approximately 200,000 distinct CDR3 sequences; 64% are singletons. What was sequenced was sorted CD4+, CD8+, or CD8+CD57+ T cells (not recorded which) from PBMCs. The receptor source for this set is a human donor with severe aplastic anemia or a healthy control (not recorded which).

The chain carries TRBV15 and TRBJ2-2; D is uncertain. This CDR3 contains 13 residues. V shed 5 bases and J shed 3 bases, with 7 bases lying between them. Germline V CDR1 and CDR2: LNHNV, YYDKDF (reference sequence). The CDR3 loop is CATSGGYTGELFF. CDR3 nucleotide sequence: TGTGCCACCAGCGGCGGATACACCGGGGAGCTGTTTTTT.

J is TRBJ2-5 and V is TRBV7-3, with 8 bases identical to TRBD2. This CDR3 has 16 residues. V shed 4 bases and J 5 bases; nucleotides not matched to a gene: 12. Germline V gene lookup returns CDR1 SGHTA and CDR2 FQGTGA. The CDR3 region has the DNA TGTGCCAGCAGCTCCGAGGTAAGCGGGAGCGGGGAGACCCAGTACTTC. Translation: CASSSEVSGSGETQYF.

The rearrangement uses TRBV7-2 and TRBJ2-1; D not resolved. CDR1 is SGHTA, CDR2 FQGNSA, per germline. V dropped 4 bases and J dropped 6 bases, with 4 bases sitting between them. The CDR3 runs to 11 residues. CDR3 DNA: TGTGCCAGCAGCTCGTCCAATGAGCAGTTCTTC. Amino acids: CASSSSNEQFF.

This clonotype was counted ten times or more. The V call is TRBV2, the J call TRBJ2-5; D is uncertain. V was trimmed by 2 bases and J by 0 bases, leaving 7 bases between them. Per the germline V gene, CDR1 is SNHLY and CDR2 is FYNNEI. CDR3 length: 14 amino acids. CDR3 in amino acids: CASSEFGYQETQYF. In DNA, the CDR3 is TGTGCCAGCAGTGAATTTGGGTACCAAGAGACCCAGTACTTC.

This chain joins TRBV2 and TRBJ2-3; weak D call: TRBD2 (5 bases). The CDR3 runs 14 residues. V lost 1 base and J lost 11, with 16 bases in between. Germline V CDR1 and CDR2: SNHLY, FYNNEI. For the CDR3, the DNA is TGTGCCAGCAGTGAAGGGACTGCAGACAATGAGCAGTATTTT. Translated, it gives CASSEGTADNEQYF. Filled out from reference TRBV2 and TRBJ2-3, the complete variable domain reads EPEVTQTPSHQVTQMGQEVILRCVPISNHLYFYWYRQILGQKVEFLVSFYNNEISEKSEIFDDQFSVERPDGSNFTLKIRSTKLEDSAMYFCASSEGTADNEQYFGPGTRLTVL.

J is TRBJ2-3 and V is TRBV9; D possibly uses TRBD1 or TRBD2 (5 bases each). V dropped 3 bases and J dropped 4 bases, with 15 bases sitting between them. The length of the CDR3 is 15 residues. Germline V gives CDR1 SGDLS, CDR2 YYNGEE. Here the CDR3 reads CASSASGRGADTQYF. CDR3 sequence (DNA): TGTGCCAGCAGCGCCAGCGGTCGAGGGGCAGATACGCAGTATTTT.

This sequence joins TRBV6-1 and TRBJ2-7, with 7 bases matching TRBD2. The J call may be faulty, since TRBJ2-5 better matches the DNA end. The CDR3 consists of 13 residues. Germline CDR1 reads MNHNS; CDR2 reads SASEGT. The CDR3 coding sequence is TGTGCCAGCAGACCGGGGGGTGTTGAGACCCAGTACTTC. Translation gives CASRPGGVETQYF.

A remark on this clonotype: The CDR3 end shows no conserved phenylalanine or tryptophan, and so a read error is likely. The chain has TRBV6-5 and TRBJ2-7; TRBD1 matches at 9 bases. The V gene end was trimmed by 5 bases and the J gene end by 0 bases; junction bases not matched to a gene: 5. Per the germline V gene, CDR1 is MNHEY and CDR2 is SVGAGI. This CDR3 spans 15 amino acids. This CDR3 reads CASSLDRGDSYEQYL. CDR3 DNA sequence: TGTGCCAGCAGTCTCGACAGGGGGGACTCCTACGAGCAGTACCTC.

The rearrangement uses TRBV29-1 and TRBJ2-1; D is possibly TRBD2 (6 bases). Germline V gene sequence: CDR1 SQVTM, CDR2 ANQGSEA. Trimming removed 4 bases from V and 4 bases from J, with 14 bases in between. This CDR3 spans 14 amino acids. The CDR3 coding sequence is TGCAGCGTTGGGGGACTCCTTCCATACAATGAGCAGTTCTTC. Amino acid sequence: CSVGGLLPYNEQFF.

CDR3 sequence reads: CSVAPTGREQYF. Written as DNA, the CDR3 is TGCAGCGTAGCCCCGACAGGGCGTGAGCAGTACTTC. The J gene is TRBJ2-7, the V gene TRBV29-1; 7 positions match TRBD1. Germline lookup yields CDR1 SQVTM and CDR2 ANQGSEA. J gave up 7 bases and V 6 bases, and 9 bases lay outside the gene matches. CDR3 size: 12 residues.

The rearrangement uses TRBV10-1 and TRBJ2-7, with 12 bases identical to TRBD2. The germline CDR1 and CDR2 sequences are WNHNN and SYGVQD (reference sequence). The CDR3 covers 18 residues. Unmatched junction bases numbered 17, after V lost 9 bases and J lost 2 bases. CDR3 residues: CASERVRTSGVPPYEQYF. The CDR3 DNA reads as TGCGCCAGTGAGAGAGTTAGGACTAGCGGGGTTCCGCCCTACGAGCAGTACTTC.